The entry that follows covers one T cell receptor (beta chain) sequence. Its specificity is not known. This record belongs to a study of persistence of HIV-infected CD4 T cells. Overall study: Multiple blood draws of up to 180 mL, except a couple of donors with single leukapheresis.

CDR3 length: 15 amino acids. V lost 1 base, J lost 1 base, and 8 bases lay in between. Per the germline V gene, CDR1 is KGHSH and CDR2 is LQKENI. This nonspecific control used anti-CD3/anti-CD28 bead stimulation of CD4+ T cells. Sorting selected CD4+ T cells upregulating both CD40 ligand and CD69. For less than 20 hours, CD8-depleted PBMCs received anti-CD28/CD49d costimulation, a CD40-blocking antibody and enfuvirtide. The libraries were made with immunoSEQ version 4 in survey mode. Sequencing used immunoSEQ multiplex PCR; TCRdb keeps in-frame clones, though not all of them. The sample records tens of thousands of clones, 85% to 90% being singletons. The study, taken as a whole, reports: TCR oligoclonality correlated with proviral oligoclonality in the same sorted populations.

The TCR was taken from an adult woman with HIV who was CMV-seropositive. The gene calls are TRBV18 and TRBJ1-5; no firm D call. The material sequenced was CD4+ T cells sorted from PBMCs after approximately 18-hour stimulation, taken from a patient who received antiretroviral therapy. CDR3 sequence reads: CASSPQGGSNQPQHF. The CDR3 nucleotides are TGTGCCAGCTCACCACAAGGAGGGAGCAATCAGCCCCAGCATTTT.